The 14 T cell receptor beta chains below come from one sample, sequenced in a study of T cells expressing NK-cell markers. TCRdb reanalyzed the 5' RACE reads and collapses them to one entry per CDR3 protein, without DNA. This repertoire includes about 5,000 distinct CDR3 sequences. The material sequenced was blood T cells: a sorted CD56 or NKG2C T cell subset, CD4+ or CD8+ T cells, or bulk PBMC T cells (not recorded which). Receptors originate from a man younger than 35 in good health.

This clonotype is called medium-sized based on its frequency. The rearrangement uses TRBV2 and TRBJ1-1. CDR1 and CDR2 from the germline V gene are SNHLY and FYNNEI. The CDR3 covers 12 residues. The CDR3 sequence is CAIMPWDTEAFF.

The chain joins TRBV19 to TRBJ2-1; the TCRdb D gene call, TRBD1, has no DNA to confirm it. CDR1 and CDR2 (germline): LNHDA, SQIVND (reference sequence). The CDR3 has 15 amino acids. The CDR3 is CASSLGQGAYNEQFF. Filled out from reference TRBV19 and TRBJ2-1, the complete variable domain reads DGGITQSPKYLFRKEGQNVTLSCEQNLNHDAMYWYRQDPGQGLRLIYYSQIVNDFQKGDIAEGYSVSREKKESFPLTVTSAQKNPTAFYLCASSLGQGAYNEQFFGPGTRLTVL.

By frequency, this clonotype is medium-sized. The CDR3: CASSFWGSYNEQFF. The V and J genes are TRBV12-3 or TRBV12-4 and TRBJ2-1; TCRdb names TRBD1, which stays unverified in the absence of DNA. The length of the CDR3 is 14 residues.

This clonotype is classed as medium-sized by frequency. The rearrangement uses TRBV27 and TRBJ2-1; the TCRdb D gene call, TRBD2, has no DNA to confirm it. The CDR3 consists of 16 residues. CDR1 and CDR2 from the germline V gene are MNHEY and SMNVEV (reference sequence). The CDR3 reads CASTPLIFSGRSKQFF.

This clonotype counts as medium-sized by frequency. J is TRBJ2-7 and V is TRBV7-2. Looked up from germline, CDR1 is SGHTA and CDR2 is FQGNSA. CDR3 length: 15 amino acids. CDR3 in amino acids: CASSLGRTESYEQYF.

This rearrangement joins TRBV2 to TRBJ1-2; the TCRdb call, TRBD1, lacks DNA for checking. In germline, CDR1 is SNHLY, CDR2 FYNNEI. The CDR3 has 15 residues. This CDR3 reads CASSPLTGANYGYTF.

The V call is TRBV6-1, the J call TRBJ1-5; TCRdb gives TRBD1 as the D gene, but with no DNA this cannot be confirmed. The CDR3 totals 18 residues. Germline CDR1 is MNHNS and CDR2 is SASEGT. The CDR3 loop reads CASNPLTGTGDPGGTQHF.

This chain uses TRBV7-2 with TRBJ1-1; TCRdb calls TRBD1, which cannot be checked without DNA. The germline V gene encodes CDR1 SGHTA and CDR2 FQGNSA. The CDR3 sequence is 14 residues long. This chain's CDR3 is CASSRRTGGNEAFF.

This clonotype is labeled medium-sized based on frequency. The chain is built from TRBV10-3 and TRBJ1-1; TCRdb indicates TRBD1, and absent DNA this call remains unverified. The germline V gene encodes CDR1 ENHRY and CDR2 SYGVKD. The CDR3 is 15 residues long. CDR3 region: CATAGDQFMNTEAFF.

The chain combines TRBV2 with TRBJ2-2; no DNA is available, so the TRBD1 call from TCRdb remains unchecked. There are 14 residues in the CDR3. The germline V gene has CDR1 SNHLY and CDR2 FYNNEI. CDR3 in amino acids: CASMDRANTGELFF.

By frequency, this clonotype is medium-sized (0.01 to 0.1%). The V and J genes are TRBV25-1 and TRBJ2-3; TCRdb names TRBD1, which stays unverified in the absence of DNA. Germline CDR1 is MGHDK and CDR2 is SYGVNS. The CDR3 runs to 16 residues. The CDR3 sequence is CASSGETGASTDTQYF.

This chain joins TRBV14 and TRBJ2-7; with no DNA, the TCRdb D assignment of TRBD1 cannot be verified. The CDR3 contains 17 residues. Germline assignment: CDR1 SGHDN and CDR2 FVKESK. The CDR3 region is CASSQERGAALVYEQYF.

This chain's CDR3 is CASSQEGLGAYEQYF. The chain employs TRBV4-3 and TRBJ2-7; TCRdb's D call of TRBD2 is untestable without DNA. Germline loops: CDR1 LGHNA, CDR2 YSLEER. This CDR3 comprises 15 residues.

This clonotype shows up as medium-sized by frequency. J is TRBJ2-1 and V is TRBV5-1; TCRdb designates TRBD2, a call that cannot be tested without DNA. CDR1 and CDR2 (germline): SGHRS, YFSETQ. The CDR3 is 17 residues long. The CDR3 spells CASSSRTSLSSYNEQFF.